Below, 19 T cell receptor beta chains from the same sample are listed, as sequenced in a study of blood T cell repertoires in COVID-19. Produced via immunoSEQ multiplex PCR; TCRdb's table is partial and in-frame only. The sample lists roughly 260,000 clones; 65% to 90% were seen once. Sequencing input: peripheral blood. The receptors here all came from a woman in her 70s with acute or convalescent COVID-19.

The V call is TRBV3-1 (or the pseudogene TRBV3-2), the J call TRBJ1-1; D might be TRBD1 (6 bases). The CDR3 loop spans 14 amino acids. Germline CDR1 reads LGHDT; CDR2 reads YNNKEL (reference sequence). V was trimmed by 4 bases and J by 1 base, leaving 10 bases between them. In DNA, the CDR3 is TGTGCCAGCAGCCGTAACAGGGCGAACACTGAAGCTTTCTTT. Encoded protein: CASSRNRANTEAFF.

V gene TRBV19 combines with J gene TRBJ1-1; 7 bases line up with TRBD1. The V and J ends lost 7 bases and 1 base, in that order; junction bases with no gene match: 6. The CDR3 consists of 14 residues. Germline CDR1 reads LNHDA; CDR2 reads SQIVND (reference sequence). CDR3 sequence (DNA): TGTGCCAGTAAGGCGGGACAGTCGAACACTGAAGCTTTCTTT. It yields the protein CASKAGQSNTEAFF.

The genes are TRBV5-4 and TRBJ2-7, with 7 bases fitting TRBD1. This CDR3 is 13 amino acids long. Germline trimming cut 0 bases from V and 6 bases from J; bases unmatched to any gene: 3. The germline gives CDR1 SGHNT, CDR2 YYREEE (reference sequence). Here the CDR3 DNA reads TGTGCCAGCAGCTTGGCTCGGGACAGCGAGCAGTACTTC. It codes for CASSLARDSEQYF.

On this clone itself: In the same sample, other DNA sequences code for this CDR3. The J gene is TRBJ2-5, the V gene TRBV24-1, with TRBD2 matching over 8 bases. This CDR3 has 15 amino acids. The V gene end was trimmed by 1 base and the J gene end by 1 base; junction bases not matched to a gene: 1. Germline lookup yields CDR1 KGHDR and CDR2 SFDVKD. The CDR3 here is CATSDFGRGQETQYF. For the CDR3, the DNA is TGTGCCACCAGTGATTTCGGGAGGGGCCAAGAGACCCAGTACTTC.

With respect to this clone: This CDR3 is also generated by other DNA sequences in the sample. The genes are TRBV10-3 and TRBJ1-3; TRBD1 might be the D (6 bases). The CDR3 sequence is 13 residues long. CDR1 is ENHRY and CDR2 is SYGVKD in the germline V gene. Trimming shortened V by 10 bases and J by 0 bases, and 10 bases separated the two germline ends. The CDR3 sequence: CATQGSSGNTIYF. Written as DNA, the CDR3 is TGTGCCACCCAGGGGAGCTCTGGAAACACCATATATTTT.

This chain links TRBV5-6 with TRBJ1-1; D perhaps matches TRBD1 (5 bases). The CDR3 runs 14 residues. The germline V gene has CDR1 SGHDT and CDR2 YYEEEE. Trimming stripped 6 bases from V and 4 bases from J, with 16 bases between. DNA of the CDR3: TGTGCCAGCACCCCTAGGGGTTCGAGCACTGAAGCTTTCTTT. Translating it yields CASTPRGSSTEAFF.

This clone has a count of ten or more. The chain links TRBV2 to TRBJ1-6, with a tentative D call TRBD1 (5 bases). The CDR3 is made up of 12 amino acids. Germline values: CDR1 SNHLY, CDR2 FYNNEI. V was clipped by 4 bases and J by 16 bases, with 14 bases between them. The CDR3 DNA is TGTGCCAGCAGTGGGGGCAGGTTCATTCTCCACTTT. Its translation: CASSGGRFILHF.

This rearrangement joins TRBV12-3 or TRBV12-4 to TRBJ1-2; a weak D match, TRBD1 (5 bases). The V gene lost 3 bases and the J gene lost 8 bases, with 13 bases spanning the gap. This CDR3 spans 13 amino acids. In DNA form, the CDR3 reads TGTGCCAGCAGTTTGTTGGCAGGGATCGGCTACACCTTC. Encoded protein: CASSLLAGIGYTF.

The chain uses TRBV7-9 and TRBJ1-4; possible D gene TRBD1, 6 bases. The germline gives CDR1 SEHNR, CDR2 FQNEAQ (reference sequence). Trimming stripped 7 bases from V and 7 bases from J, with 19 bases between. This CDR3 has 15 residues. The CDR3 protein is CASTHRAGESEKLFF. DNA for the CDR3: TGTGCCAGCACCCACCGGGCAGGGGAGTCTGAAAAACTGTTTTTT.

The DNA of the CDR3 is TGTGCCAGTAGTGGGAGAGCGATAAGAGGAAACACCATATATTTT. As protein: CASSGRAIRGNTIYF. The rearrangement uses TRBV19 and TRBJ1-3; D not certain. CDR1 is LNHDA and CDR2 is SQIVND in the germline V gene (reference sequence). The germline V and J ends were trimmed by 5 bases and 4 bases, with 15 bases remaining between them. This CDR3 has 15 residues.

V gene TRBV7-2 combines with J gene TRBJ1-2, with 7 bases that match TRBD1. The junction had 5 bases not matched to a gene; V was cut back by 0 bases and J by 4 bases. Germline lookup yields CDR1 SGHTA and CDR2 FQGNSA. This CDR3 contains 15 residues. The CDR3 bases are TGTGCCAGCAGCTTAGCTGGAGGGGGCGGCTATGGCTACACCTTC. It is translated as CASSLAGGGGYGYTF.

In this sample, this clone turned up a few times. The chain combines TRBV4-3 with TRBJ2-2, with D possibly matching TRBD1 (5 bases). This CDR3 is built from 16 residues. Trimming cost V 4 bases and J 0 bases, with 12 bases left between them. The germline CDR1 and CDR2 sequences are LGHNA and YSLEER. The CDR3 region has the DNA TGCGCCAGCAGCCTACAGGAAGTAGCGAACACCGGGGAGCTGTTTTTT. It is translated as CASSLQEVANTGELFF.

This chain connects TRBV12-5 to TRBJ1-1, with D possibly matching TRBD1 (5 bases). Between the trimmed V and J ends, which lost 3 bases and 4 bases, there was a span of 9 bases. The CDR3 extends over 13 amino acids. Germline-derived CDR1 and CDR2 are LGHNT and FRNRAP. The CDR3 protein is CASGFSGGTEAFF. The CDR3 DNA is TGTGCTAGTGGTTTCTCGGGGGGCACTGAAGCTTTCTTT.

The J gene is TRBJ2-3, the V gene TRBV7-9, with D perhaps TRBD2 (6 bases). Germline lookup yields CDR1 SEHNR and CDR2 FQNEAQ (reference sequence). The CDR3 totals 15 residues. V lost 3 bases to trimming and J lost 1 base, with 11 bases between them. In nucleotides, the CDR3 is TGTGCCAGCAGCTTCGGGGGTCAGGGCACAGATACGCAGTATTTT. Translating it yields CASSFGGQGTDTQYF.

The J gene is TRBJ1-6, the V gene TRBV14; no reliable D call. The length of the CDR3 is 14 residues. In germline, CDR1 is SGHDN, CDR2 FVKESK. Trimming removed 6 bases at V and 10 bases at J, with 16 bases between. CDR3 DNA: TGTGCCAGCAGTATCGGGAAGGAGCGATCACCCCTCCACTTT. It is translated as CASSIGKERSPLHF.

The V and J genes are TRBV4-2 and TRBJ2-3, with 8 bases identical to TRBD1. The CDR3 is 16 residues long. Germline CDR1 reads LGHNA; CDR2 reads YNFKEQ. V shed 1 base, J shed 2 bases, and the junction held 5 bases outside the gene matches. CDR3 coding DNA: TGTGCCAGCAGCCAAGCGTGGGGACAGGCCACAGATACGCAGTATTTT. Its translation is CASSQAWGQATDTQYF.

This CDR3 is CASSLMNRGGYNQPQHF. The CDR3 nucleotides read TGTGCCAGCAGCCTAATGAACAGGGGTGGTTACAATCAGCCCCAGCATTTT. The chain couples TRBV7-2 to TRBJ1-5; TRBD1 matches 7 bases. The trim removed 5 bases at V and 3 bases at J, leaving 13 bases unmatched. Per germline, CDR1 SGHTA and CDR2 FQGNSA. The CDR3 extends over 17 amino acids.

This clone occurred a few times. This sequence joins TRBV6-5 and TRBJ2-7, with 7 bases that match TRBD1. The germline V gene encodes CDR1 MNHEY and CDR2 SVGAGI. The J segment lost 6 bases and the V segment lost 2 bases, leaving 7 bases of the junction unmatched. The CDR3 is 14 residues long. CDR3 nucleotides: TGTGCCAGCAGTTACGGCGACAGGGTCGGCGAGCAGTACTTC. Translating gives CASSYGDRVGEQYF.

The count of this clone is one. The chain joins TRBV3-1 (or the pseudogene TRBV3-2) to TRBJ1-4; the D gene is possibly TRBD1 (6 bases). The CDR3 runs 18 residues. In germline, CDR1 is LGHDT, CDR2 YNNKEL (reference sequence). Trimming took off 2 bases at V and 5 bases at J, with 21 bases between the two ends. CDR3 loop: CASSQRALGGAWNEKLFF. The DNA of the CDR3 is TGTGCCAGCAGCCAAAGGGCCTTGGGGGGGGCTTGGAATGAAAAACTGTTTTTT.